The next 21 T cell receptor beta chains were all read from a single sample in a study of identical twins. Using its own MiXCR run on the 5' RACE reads, TCRdb lists one record per CDR3 protein. The table records 1,800,000 or so distinct CDR3 sequences, less than 35% of them present only once. The sequenced sample consisted of cord blood. These receptors were obtained from a newborn girl in good health.

The V call is TRBV6-1, the J call TRBJ2-4; 10 bases are shared with TRBD1. Unmatched junction bases numbered 1, after V lost 4 bases and J lost 4 bases. This CDR3 has 14 amino acids. Germline V CDR1 and CDR2: MNHNS, SASEGT. CDR3 bases: TGTGCCAGCAGTGGGGGACAGGGGAAAAACATTCAGTACTTC. Its protein product is CASSGGQGKNIQYF.

A single count supports this clonotype. One base away lies a much larger clone, so this may be a sequencing read error. The chain employs TRBV12-3 or TRBV12-4 and TRBJ1-2, with no clear D. V was shortened by 6 bases and J by 7 bases, with 27 bases between the two germline ends. The CDR3 consists of 17 residues. The CDR3 region is CASSLPLDWREACGYTF. CDR3 coding DNA: TGTGCCAGCAGCTTACCGCTGGATTGGAGGGAAGCCTGTGGCTACACCTTC.

This clonotype showed up just a few times. V gene TRBV24-1 combines with J gene TRBJ2-2, with D perhaps TRBD2 (5 bases). Trimming pared 2 bases from V and 3 bases from J, leaving 6 bases between. CDR3 size: 14 residues. Looked up from germline, CDR1 is KGHDR and CDR2 is SFDVKD. CDR3 coding DNA: TGTGCCACCAGTGATTGGGAGTACACCGGGGAGCTGTTTTTT. It specifies CATSDWEYTGELFF.

In the case of this clonotype: At one end, the junction sequence differs from germline, possibly due to a read error. The J gene is TRBJ2-1, the V gene TRBV4-1, with TRBD2 matching over 8 bases. Germline V gene data show CDR1 as MGHRA and CDR2 as YSYEKL. This CDR3 comprises 17 residues. The CDR3 reads CASSQELGLAFYNERFF. The CDR3 nucleotides read TGCGCCAGCAGCCAAGAATTAGGACTAGCTTTCTACAATGAGCGGTTCTTC.

This clonotype has more than one count but fewer than ten. This rearrangement joins TRBV9 to TRBJ2-1, with 8 bases identical to TRBD2. Losses at the gene ends were 3 bases for V and 4 bases for J; bases not matched to a gene: 12. Per germline, CDR1 SGDLS and CDR2 YYNGEE. This CDR3 spans 17 amino acids. CDR3 amino acids: CASSGMGGGTLYNEQFF. In nucleotides, the CDR3 is TGTGCCAGCAGCGGGATGGGCGGGGGGACTCTTTACAATGAGCAGTTCTTC.

This clonotype has only a few counts. V and J are TRBV3-1 and TRBJ1-2; perhaps TRBD1 as D (5 bases). The V and J ends lost 3 bases and 3 bases respectively, with 8 bases between them. The CDR3 spans 13 residues. Looked up from germline, CDR1 is LGHDT and CDR2 is YNNKEL (reference sequence). Written as DNA, the CDR3 is TGTGCCAGCAGCCACCAGGGCGACTATGGCTACACCTTC. Translated, it gives CASSHQGDYGYTF.

The V call is TRBV5-1, the J call TRBJ2-3; weak D call: TRBD1 (6 bases). The CDR3 totals 14 residues. Germline V gene sequence: CDR1 SGHRS, CDR2 YFSETQ. V gave up 5 bases and J gave up 2 bases, with 12 bases separating them. CDR3 region: CASRFGQNTDTQYF. CDR3 nucleotides: TGCGCCAGCAGGTTTGGACAGAACACAGATACGCAGTATTTT.

This clonotype came up many times. This chain joins TRBV5-1 and TRBJ2-1, with unresolved D. The CDR3 totals 12 residues. Germline CDR1 and CDR2: SGHRS and YFSETQ. Trimming pared 0 bases from V and 13 bases from J, leaving 11 bases between. This CDR3 is CASSLASDIQFF. DNA for the CDR3: TGCGCCAGCAGCTTGGCCTCAGATATCCAGTTCTTC.

This clonotype was observed a few times. The J gene is TRBJ1-2, the V gene TRBV20-1; D is unresolved. V lost 2 bases to trimming and J lost 3 bases, with 7 bases between them. Germline CDR1 reads DFQATT; CDR2 reads SNEGSKA (reference sequence). CDR3 length: 12 amino acids. The CDR3 DNA is TGCAGTGCTAGAATCACTCACTATGGCTACACCTTC. Residues: CSARITHYGYTF.

Only a few counts were recorded for this clonotype. The CDR3 loop reads CASSQRDRGRYEQYF. CDR3 bases: TGTGCCAGCAGCCAAAGGGACAGGGGGCGATACGAGCAGTACTTC. J is TRBJ2-5 and V is TRBV7-9, with TRBD1 identical over 12 bases. Judging by the DNA end, TRBJ2-7 fits better; the J call may be wrong. CDR1 SEHNR and CDR2 FQNEAQ come from the germline V gene (reference sequence). There are 15 residues in the CDR3.

This clonotype was recorded a few times. The gene calls are TRBV27 and TRBJ2-7, with 8 bases identical to TRBD2. The germline gives CDR1 MNHEY, CDR2 SMNVEV (reference sequence). This CDR3 spans 16 amino acids. The J segment lost 6 bases and the V segment lost 4 bases, leaving 14 bases of the junction unmatched. CDR3 region: CASSSPLSGRVGEQYF. The CDR3 DNA reads as TGTGCCAGCAGTTCGCCACTCAGCGGGAGAGTAGGCGAGCAGTACTTC.

This rearrangement joins TRBV27 to TRBJ2-1, with D possibly matching TRBD2 (5 bases). The end of the DNA fits TRBJ2-7 better, so the J call may be wrong. Germline loops: CDR1 MNHEY, CDR2 SMNVEV (reference sequence). The CDR3 totals 15 residues. CDR3 in DNA: TGTGCCAGCAGTCGCCGGGAAGAGACACACAATGAGCAGTACTTC. Translating gives CASSRREETHNEQYF.

In this sample, this clonotype turned up a few times. The chain couples TRBV14 to TRBJ1-6; D perhaps matches TRBD1 (5 bases). Germline loops: CDR1 SGHDN, CDR2 FVKESK. The CDR3 covers 12 residues. V gave up 1 base and J gave up 15 bases, with 10 bases separating them. The CDR3 DNA is TGTGCCAGCAGCCAAGTCAAGGGACTCCTCCACTTT. The encoded protein is CASSQVKGLLHF.

This chain connects TRBV28 to TRBJ1-1; D is unresolved. Per the germline V gene, CDR1 is MDHEN and CDR2 is SYDVKM. The germline V and J ends were trimmed by 5 bases and 2 bases, with 18 bases remaining between them. This CDR3 has 16 amino acids. The CDR3 region has the DNA TGTGCCAGCAGTATCCCCGGCCCCCCCGGCAACACTGAAGCTTTCTTT. Its translation is CASSIPGPPGNTEAFF.

The V gene is TRBV19, the J gene TRBJ2-7; D is ambiguous. This CDR3 is 16 amino acids long. Germline-derived CDR1 and CDR2 are LNHDA and SQIVND (reference sequence). The V end lost 4 bases, the J end lost 0 bases, and 16 bases lay between the germline ends. CDR3 region: CASSTLLRRSSYEQYF. CDR3 bases: TGTGCCAGTAGTACACTATTAAGACGGAGCTCCTACGAGCAGTACTTC.

This clonotype was seen more than once but under ten times. The CDR3 region has the DNA TGTGCCAGCAGTTACGAGCAGGGCGTCTACACCTTC. This encodes CASSYEQGVYTF. V gene TRBV6-6 combines with J gene TRBJ1-2, with D tentatively TRBD1 (5 bases). The CDR3 contains 12 residues. In germline, CDR1 is MNHNY, CDR2 SVGAGI (reference sequence). Trimming left V 2 bases short and J 10 bases short, with 11 bases between.

The rearrangement links TRBV6-5 to TRBJ2-4, with D possibly being TRBD2 (6 bases). TRBJ2-7 matches the DNA end more closely, so the J call is doubtful. CDR1 MNHEY and CDR2 SVGAGI come from the germline V gene. This CDR3 is 15 amino acids long. Written as DNA, the CDR3 is TGTGCCAGCAGTTACTCGATGGGGACTCCCTACGAGCAGTACTTC. It specifies CASSYSMGTPYEQYF.

The V call is TRBV20-1, the J call TRBJ2-7, with 9 bases identical to TRBD2. This CDR3 contains 14 residues. Per germline, CDR1 DFQATT and CDR2 SNEGSKA (reference sequence). After removal of 4 bases from V and 2 bases from J, the junction contained 6 bases not matched to a gene. The CDR3 coding sequence is TGCAGTGCTAAGACGGGACTAGCTGCCTACGAGCAGTACTTC. Protein product: CSAKTGLAAYEQYF.

The sample holds a few counts of this clonotype. The chain couples TRBV20-1 to TRBJ2-1; D gene unclear. The end of the DNA is better explained by TRBJ2-7, so the J call may be wrong. Germline lookup yields CDR1 DFQATT and CDR2 SNEGSKA (reference sequence). The CDR3 runs to 10 residues. CDR3 in DNA: TGCAGTGGGGCCTACAATGAGCAGTACTTC. Translating it yields CSGAYNEQYF.

As concerns this clonotype: Sequence at one end of the junction differs from germline and may be a read error. The J gene is TRBJ2-3, the V gene TRBV19, with D maybe TRBD1 (5 bases). Germline CDR1 is LNHDA and CDR2 is SQIVND (reference sequence). The CDR3 spans 15 residues. CDR3 region: CASSALDTLADMQYF. The CDR3, as DNA: TGTGCCAGTAGTGCCCTGGACACCCTTGCGGATATGCAGTATTTT.

The rearrangement joins TRBV6-5 to TRBJ1-1; the match to TRBD1 covers 9 bases. Germline loops: CDR1 MNHEY, CDR2 SVGAGI. The CDR3 sequence is 13 residues long. The trim removed 7 bases at V and 10 bases at J, leaving 10 bases unmatched. The CDR3 spells CASMRTGDHLAFF. DNA of the CDR3: TGTGCCAGCATGAGGACAGGGGATCATTTAGCTTTCTTT.